This TCR beta chain was identified in a study of T cell repertoires in ileal Crohn's disease. On the study more broadly: Around 40% were active smokers at surgery; median disease duration was 7.9 years. Every patient was operated on for stricturing (approximately 60%) or penetrating (39%) complications. Each sample's TCRB immunosequencing used about 500 nanograms of biopsy DNA.

Documented time point: inflamed ileum from the surgical specimen. Included were adult ileal or ileocolonic Crohn's patients indicated for ileocolonic resection. CDR1 is MNHNS, CDR2 SASEGT, per germline. V lost 2 bases and J 3 bases, leaving 16 bases between the germline ends. The CDR3 runs to 16 residues. The method was immunoSEQ multiplex PCR; TCRdb's version includes in-frame clones alone and lacks a portion of them. This sample has about 17,000 clones, with about three quarters found just once. The receptor was derived from an adult with Crohn's disease. Sequenced: ileal tissue. This rearrangement joins TRBV6-1 to TRBJ1-1; TRBD1 is a possible D gene (5 bases). The CDR3: CASSETHGAGYTEAFF. The CDR3 DNA is TGTGCCAGCAGTGAAACGCACGGGGCAGGGTACACTGAAGCTTTCTTT.